These 21 T cell receptor beta chains were all obtained from the same sample, sequenced in a study of CD8 T cells in ankylosing spondylitis. Study-wide results and caveats: Among TCR beta sequences, a motif of roughly 8 highly homologous variants appeared characteristic of ankylosing spondylitis blood.

TCRdb used MiXCR to reprocess the 5' RACE reads, holding one entry per CDR3 protein. Of about 700,000 distinct CDR3 sequences in the sample, 15% to 20% were seen once. Their antigens are not known. Sequencing was carried out using blood, either unsorted or a sorted T cell fraction (not recorded which). These receptors were obtained from a male donor with ankylosing spondylitis.

This clonotype was picked up many times. The rearrangement links TRBV7-8 to TRBJ2-7; tentative D call: TRBD1 (6 bases). Germline V gene lookup returns CDR1 SGHVS and CDR2 FQNEAQ. The CDR3 is 13 amino acids. V was shortened by 5 bases and J by 3 bases, with 11 bases between the two germline ends. CDR3 residues: CASSERTVYEQYF. In DNA, the CDR3 is TGTGCCAGCAGCGAACGGACAGTCTACGAGCAGTACTTC. The full variable domain, in which reference TRBV7-8 and TRBJ2-7 provide the parts outside the CDR3, is GAGVSQSPRYKVAKRGQDVALRCDPISGHVSLFWYQQALGQGPEFLTYFQNEAQLDKSGLPSDRFFAERPEGSVSTLKIQRTQQEDSAVYLCASSERTVYEQYFGPGTRLTVT.

The J gene is TRBJ2-5, the V gene TRBV6-1, with 8 bases matching TRBD2. The length of the CDR3 is 15 residues. V was pared by 6 bases and J by 0 bases, with 6 bases of the junction left unmatched. The germline CDR1 and CDR2 sequences are MNHNS and SASEGT. The CDR3 sequence is CASSPSGGYQETQYF. The CDR3 DNA reads as TGTGCCAGCAGCCCCTCGGGGGGGTACCAAGAGACCCAGTACTTC.

The gene calls are TRBV7-3 and TRBJ1-4; the match to TRBD1 covers 10 bases. The CDR3 is made up of 17 amino acids. V gave up 4 bases and J gave up 7 bases; unmatched junction bases: 12. CDR1 SGHTA and CDR2 FQGTGA come from the germline V gene. The DNA for the CDR3 is TGTGCCAGCAGCTCATACCCGAAAGGGGACAGGGGTGAAAAACTGTTTTTT. Its translation is CASSSYPKGDRGEKLFF.

In this sample, this clonotype turned up many times. In nucleotides, the CDR3 is TGCAGCGTTGAACAGAACACTGAAGCTTTCTTT. Translation gives CSVEQNTEAFF. V is TRBV29-1 and J is TRBJ1-1; D gene uncertain. V shed 2 bases and J shed 1 base, with 2 bases lying between them. The CDR3 contains 11 residues. Germline loops: CDR1 SQVTM, CDR2 ANQGSEA.

This rearrangement joins TRBV12-3 or TRBV12-4 to TRBJ2-7, with TRBD2 identical over 10 bases. V lost 1 base and J lost 6; bases outside the gene matches: 3. The length of the CDR3 is 14 residues. Here the CDR3 DNA reads TGTGCCAGCAGTTTAGGTTCTAGCGGGGGCGAGCAGTACTTC. It yields the protein CASSLGSSGGEQYF.

The chain uses TRBV5-1 and TRBJ2-3, with 8 bases aligning to TRBD2. The ends lost 1 base at V and 4 bases at J; junction bases unmatched: 5. This CDR3 comprises 15 residues. Germline V lookup: CDR1 SGHRS, CDR2 YFSETQ. The CDR3, as DNA: TGCGCCAGCAGCTTGACAGCGGGAGTCGCAGATACGCAGTATTTT. Protein sequence: CASSLTAGVADTQYF.

The table lists this clonotype with a few counts. J is TRBJ1-4 and V is TRBV24-1; a possible D gene is TRBD1 (5 bases). Trimming cost V 5 bases and J 3 bases, with 6 bases left between them. CDR3 length: 13 residues. Germline CDR1 reads KGHDR; CDR2 reads SFDVKD. CDR3 protein: CATSGGPNEKLFF. The CDR3, as DNA: TGTGCCACCAGTGGGGGCCCTAATGAAAAACTGTTTTTT.

This clonotype was counted between two and nine times. V gene TRBV7-9 combines with J gene TRBJ2-5, with TRBD2 as a possible D gene (5 bases). The CDR3 spans 16 residues. CDR1 is SEHNR and CDR2 is FQNEAQ in the germline V gene (reference sequence). The ends were cut back, 4 bases at V and 5 bases at J, with 20 bases in the middle. The chain's CDR3 is CASSYGLVPSSETQYF. CDR3 bases: TGTGCCAGCAGCTACGGACTGGTCCCCAGCTCGGAGACCCAGTACTTC.

This clonotype was observed at least ten times. The V and J genes are TRBV25-1 and TRBJ2-3; 8 positions match TRBD1. J lost 3 bases, V lost 6 bases, and 5 bases had no gene match. Per germline, CDR1 MGHDK and CDR2 SYGVNS. CDR3 size: 14 residues. The CDR3 coding sequence is TGTGCCAGCAGCCGGACAGGGAGTACAGATACGCAGTATTTT. Residues: CASSRTGSTDTQYF.

This clonotype turned up a few times. This rearrangement joins TRBV6-1 to TRBJ1-5, with D tentatively TRBD1 (5 bases). The CDR3 sequence is 15 residues long. Looked up from germline, CDR1 is MNHNS and CDR2 is SASEGT. The ends were cut back, 9 bases at V and 2 bases at J, with 17 bases in the middle. Written as DNA, the CDR3 is TGTGCCAGTTACCCTGGGGGTATGGGCAATCAGCCCCAGCATTTT. Its translation: CASYPGGMGNQPQHF.

CDR3 region: CSARERDTQYF. In DNA, the CDR3 is TGCAGTGCTAGAGAAAGAGATACGCAGTATTTT. V usage is TRBV20-1 and J usage is TRBJ2-3; D is unresolved. The CDR3 consists of 11 residues. The germline gives CDR1 DFQATT, CDR2 SNEGSKA (reference sequence). V was clipped by 0 bases and J by 5 bases, with 3 bases between them.

The V gene is TRBV10-3, the J gene TRBJ2-1; 8 bases match TRBD2. The trim removed 8 bases at V and 0 bases at J, leaving 3 bases unmatched. Germline assignment: CDR1 ENHRY and CDR2 SYGVKD. This CDR3 contains 14 residues. The CDR3 reads CAISGRDSYNEQFF. DNA for the CDR3: TGTGCCATCTCCGGGAGGGACTCCTACAATGAGCAGTTCTTC.

This clonotype was counted a few times. The chain is built from TRBV4-3 and TRBJ2-7; D remains ambiguous. Trimming took off 0 bases at V and 3 bases at J, with 18 bases between the two ends. Germline CDR1 is LGHNA and CDR2 is YSLEER. The CDR3 has 17 amino acids. The CDR3 DNA reads TGCGCCAGCAGCCAAGAAACCCCCCCGGTCGAAGGCTACGAGCAGTACTTC. This codes for CASSQETPPVEGYEQYF.

V usage is TRBV4-2 and J usage is TRBJ2-1; a possible D gene is TRBD1 (6 bases). V shed 0 bases and J shed 2 bases, with 11 bases lying between them. Germline V gene data show CDR1 as LGHNA and CDR2 as YNFKEQ. The CDR3 covers 16 residues. CDR3 sequence: CASSQDGSGAYNEQFF. CDR3 DNA sequence: TGTGCCAGCAGCCAAGATGGTTCAGGGGCCTACAATGAGCAGTTCTTC.

This clonotype was detected a few times. The V and J genes are TRBV7-8 and TRBJ2-1, with TRBD2 matching 7 bases. Germline V CDR1 and CDR2: SGHVS, FQNEAQ. This CDR3 spans 15 amino acids. V was clipped by 5 bases and J by 3 bases; unmatched bases: 7. Here the CDR3 DNA reads TGTGCCAGCAGCCCACTAGCGCCCGACTACAATGAGCAGTTCTTC. It specifies CASSPLAPDYNEQFF.

The CDR3 bases are TGTGCCAGCAGCTTAGTAGCACCCCGACAGGGGGGCATTCAGTACTTC. Translating gives CASSLVAPRQGGIQYF. The chain couples TRBV7-2 to TRBJ2-4; 9 nucleotides align to TRBD1. Germline values: CDR1 SGHTA, CDR2 FQGNSA. The CDR3 is made up of 16 amino acids. The trim removed 1 base at V and 9 bases at J, leaving 10 bases unmatched.

This clonotype appeared a single time. V is TRBV20-1 and J is TRBJ2-5, with TRBD1 identical over 10 bases. Germline V gene sequence: CDR1 DFQATT, CDR2 SNEGSKA (reference sequence). J gave up 5 bases and V 6 bases, and 6 bases lay outside the gene matches. The CDR3 is made up of 13 amino acids. The DNA for the CDR3 is TGCAGTGCGGGACAGGGGAATTCGGAGACCCAGTACTTC. Amino acids: CSAGQGNSETQYF.

The table lists this clonotype with a few counts. The chain combines TRBV3-1 with TRBJ1-1, with D hard to call. The length of the CDR3 is 12 residues. The germline V gene has CDR1 LGHDT and CDR2 YNNKEL (reference sequence). V lost 4 bases, J lost 4 bases, and 7 bases lay in between. Here the CDR3 reads CASSRRTTEAFF. CDR3 bases: TGTGCCAGCAGCCGGAGGACCACTGAAGCTTTCTTT. The full variable domain, completed using reference TRBV3-1 and TRBJ1-1, is DTAVSQTPKYLVTQMGNDKSIKCEQNLGHDTMYWYKQDSKKFLKIMFSYNNKELIINETVPNRFSPKSPDKAHLNLHINSLELGDSAVYFCASSRRTTEAFFGQGTRLTVV.

This rearrangement joins TRBV12-3 or TRBV12-4 to TRBJ1-1; unclear D gene. This CDR3 comprises 14 residues. Trimming shortened V by 3 bases and J by 1 base, and 9 bases separated the two germline ends. The CDR3 nucleotides are TGTGCCAGCAGTTTTTATTGGACGAACACTGAAGCTTTCTTT. Translated, it gives CASSFYWTNTEAFF.

The rearrangement joins TRBV27 to TRBJ2-3; D possibly corresponds to TRBD2 (6 bases). Germline V CDR1 and CDR2: MNHEY, SMNVEV (reference sequence). V was pared by 1 base and J by 2 bases, with 7 bases between. The CDR3 runs to 14 residues. The CDR3 region has the DNA TGTGCCAGCAGTTTATTAGCGGTCACAGATACGCAGTATTTT. It is translated as CASSLLAVTDTQYF.

The chain links TRBV29-1 to TRBJ2-3; 7 bases fit TRBD2. This CDR3 comprises 13 residues. Looked up from germline, CDR1 is SQVTM and CDR2 is ANQGSEA. Trimming removed 5 bases from V and 2 bases from J; junction bases left unmatched: 4. CDR3 coding DNA: TGCAGCGTTTGGGGGGGGGTCACAGATACGCAGTATTTT. It encodes CSVWGGVTDTQYF.